This T cell receptor beta chain was identified during a study of graft-versus-host responses after intestinal transplantation. Study context: Every one of the recipients received anti-thymocyte globulin induction and afterwards took tacrolimus and steroids for 3 to 4 years.

Study conclusions and caveats: After transplant, early declines in HvG clones were associated with peak levels of circulating GvH clones. Patients with graft-donor T cell macrochimerism had high graft-versus-host to host-versus-graft clonal ratios in allografts. Marrow from the recipient contained GvH clones, some of which had appeared first in ileum or blood.

Profiled with immunoSEQ multiplex PCR; TCRdb holds only in-frame clones, not every one. The sample shows around 10,000 clones, 90% to 95% of them seen only once. Regarding this clone: Its specificity is unknown.

Germline CDR1 is MNHEY and CDR2 is SMNVEV (reference sequence). CDR3 size: 21 residues. Germline trimming cut 4 bases from V and 0 bases from J; bases unmatched to any gene: 18. This chain uses TRBV27 with TRBJ2-1, with 10 bases lining up with TRBD2. This material consisted of PBMCs, taken less than 70 days after transplant. This clonotype originated in a human patient who received an intestinal transplant, so some T cells may come from the graft donor. The CDR3 sequence: CASSSFGEAGGPWSSYNEQFF. CDR3 bases: TGTGCCAGCAGTTCCTTTGGAGAAGCGGGAGGGCCCTGGAGCTCCTACAATGAGCAGTTCTTC.